This TCR beta chain was sequenced in a study of spatial heterogeneity in lung cancer. TCRdb reprocessed the 5' RACE reads with MiXCR, giving one entry per CDR3 protein. This sample has about 3,100 distinct CDR3 sequences, with about 20% found just once. Losses at the gene ends were 2 bases for V and 8 bases for J; bases not matched to a gene: 8. This CDR3 region has 14 residues. Germline CDR1 reads SNHLY; CDR2 reads FYNNEI. The time point: blood at routine non-recurrence follow-up after resection. The specimen comprised PBMCs, sampled at follow-up. The chain joins TRBV2 to TRBJ1-2, with 7 bases lining up with TRBD1. This TCR came from a male donor with early-stage non-small cell lung cancer. The CDR3 DNA is TGTGCCAGCAGTGAAATGGGGACAGCACAAGGCTACACCTTC. The encoded protein is CASSEMGTAQGYTF.